The rows below give T cell receptor beta chains drawn from one sample of a study of control samples from healthy donors and cancer patients. Generated by immunoSEQ multiplex PCR, the TCRdb table keeps only in-frame clones and is missing some. The sample consists of tens of thousands of clones, about 90% of them appearing once. Material: blood. Source of these receptors: a woman between 45 and 60 years old in good health. Each CDR3 is given with its conserved first and last residue. D genes are given only for firm matches. Size is omitted from some rows. Given values are once, few, many or a class for expanded clones.

CDR3 protein,CDR3 DNA,clone size,V gene,D gene,J gene
CASNRDMNTEAFF,TGTGCCAGCAATCGAGACATGAACACTGAAGCTTTCTTT,.,TRBV6-5,.,TRBJ1-1
CASRGTGLLELFF,TGTGCCAGCAGAGGGACAGGGTTATTGGAACTGTTTTTT,.,TRBV6-5,TRBD1,TRBJ1-4
CATSDNGGRVETQYF,TGTGCCACCAGTGATAATGGGGGCAGGGTAGAGACCCAGTACTTC,.,TRBV24-1,.,TRBJ2-5
CASSSGQGREPQHF,TGTGCCAGCAGCTCGGGACAGGGAAGGGAACCCCAGCATTTT,.,TRBV7-9,TRBD1,TRBJ1-5
CASSLVLDGSQGYTF,TGTGCCAGCAGCTTGGTGTTAGACGGATCTCAGGGCTACACCTTC,once,TRBV5-6,.,TRBJ1-2
CASSLVPGDYEQYF,TGTGCCAGCAGCTTAGTCCCAGGGGACTACGAGCAGTACTTC,.,TRBV7-9,.,TRBJ2-7
CASSGDRNTEAFF,TGTGCCAGCAGCGGTGACAGGAACACTGAAGCTTTCTTT,.,TRBV9,.,TRBJ1-1
CASGLVPKPGQGSEKLFF,TGTGCTAGTGGTTTGGTACCAAAGCCCGGACAGGGTAGTGAAAAACTGTTTTTT,.,TRBV12-5,TRBD1,TRBJ1-4
CASSFNGQSQHF,TGTGCCAGCAGTTTCAATGGACAGTCCCAGCATTTT,.,TRBV6-5,.,TRBJ1-5
CASSLARKVNEQFF,TGTGCCAGTTCGCTAGCTAGGAAGGTCAATGAGCAGTTCTTC,few,TRBV19,.,TRBJ2-1
CASRTGEDTQYF,TGTGCCAGCAGGACAGGGGAAGATACGCAGTATTTT,.,TRBV6-1,TRBD1,TRBJ2-3
CASTPADTSSYEQYF,TGTGCCAGCACCCCAGCAGACACCAGCTCCTACGAGCAGTACTTC,.,TRBV6-6,.,TRBJ2-7
CASSPGGGTDTQYF,TGTGCCAGCAGCCCGGGAGGGGGCACAGATACGCAGTATTTT,.,TRBV3-1/TRBV3-2,TRBD2,TRBJ2-3
CASRNPEAGPYEQYF,TGTGCCAGCCGCAACCCGGAGGCGGGACCCTACGAGCAGTACTTC,.,TRBV28,.,TRBJ2-7
CATGRDSPLHF,TGTGCCACGGGACGGGATTCACCCCTCCACTTT,.,TRBV28,.,TRBJ1-6
CASSQELNLGTDTQYF,TGCGCCAGCAGCCAAGAACTTAACTTGGGCACAGATACGCAGTATTTT,.,TRBV4-1,.,TRBJ2-3
CASSDRDTQYF,TGTGCCAGCAGTGACAGAGATACGCAGTATTTT,.,TRBV6-1,.,TRBJ2-3
CSARNGNTIYF,TGCAGTGCTAGAAACGGAAACACCATATATTTT,.,TRBV20-1,.,TRBJ1-3
CASSVDLGTGATGELFF,TGTGCCAGCAGCGTAGATTTAGGGACAGGGGCCACCGGGGAGCTGTTTTTT,few,TRBV9,TRBD1,TRBJ2-2
CATSSGGTEAFF,TGTGCCACCAGCAGCGGAGGCACTGAAGCTTTCTTT,.,TRBV15,.,TRBJ1-1
CASSYRSTDTQYF,TGTGCCAGCAGTTACCGCAGCACAGATACGCAGTATTTT,.,TRBV6-5,.,TRBJ2-3
CASSKDRDGNQPQHF,TGTGCCAGCAGTAAGGACAGGGACGGCAATCAGCCCCAGCATTTT,once,TRBV6-5,TRBD1,TRBJ1-5
CASSRQGGQGDTQYF,TGCGCCAGCAGCCGCCAGGGGGGGCAGGGAGATACGCAGTATTTT,.,TRBV4-1,.,TRBJ2-3
CASSLTTEAFF,TGTGCCAGCAGCTTGACCACTGAAGCTTTCTTT,.,TRBV5-5,.,TRBJ1-1
CASRISGANVLTF,TGTGCCAGCCGAATCTCCGGGGCCAACGTCCTGACTTTC,.,TRBV2,.,TRBJ2-6
CASSFRWDWRTDTQYF,TGTGCCAGCAGTTTTCGTTGGGACTGGCGAACAGATACGCAGTATTTT,large,TRBV27,.,TRBJ2-3
CASTERFGGSPLHF,TGTGCCAGCACTGAAAGGTTTGGCGGTTCACCCCTCCACTTT,.,TRBV6-1,.,TRBJ1-6
CASSLGSRPGKVYYGYTF,TGTGCCAGCAGCTTAGGGTCGCGACCGGGAAAGGTTTACTATGGCTACACCTTC,.,TRBV7-8,.,TRBJ1-2
CASSGVPDRIFEETQYF,TGTGCCAGCAGTGGTGTTCCGGACAGGATTTTTGAAGAGACCCAGTACTTC,.,TRBV2,TRBD1,TRBJ2-5
CASSSPPRATNEKLFF,TGTGCCAGCAGCTCGCCTCCCAGGGCAACTAATGAAAAACTGTTTTTT,.,TRBV7-3,.,TRBJ1-4
CASTPPRDRGRKAFF,TGTGCCAGCACCCCGCCCCGGGACAGGGGTAGAAAAGCTTTCTTT,few,TRBV28,TRBD1,TRBJ1-1
CASSVTPTGELFF,TGTGCCAGCAGCGTCACTCCGACGGGGGAGCTGTTTTTT,.,TRBV11-2,.,TRBJ2-2
CASSPGSSGLYGYTF,TGTGCCAGCTCACCAGGGTCGTCAGGGCTCTATGGCTACACCTTC,.,TRBV18,.,TRBJ1-2
CASRDASEQFF,TGTGCCAGCAGAGACGCCAGTGAGCAGTTCTTC,few,TRBV2,.,TRBJ2-1
CASSYLGNEQFF,TGTGCCAGCAGTTACCTAGGGAATGAGCAGTTCTTC,few,TRBV6-6,.,TRBJ2-1
CATHMATEAFF,TGTGCCACCCACATGGCCACTGAAGCTTTCTTT,.,TRBV19,.,TRBJ1-1
CASSSQDRIYEQYF,TGTGCCAGCAGTTCACAGGACAGGATCTACGAGCAGTACTTC,.,TRBV6-5,TRBD1,TRBJ2-7
CASSQVVAGVGETQYF,TGTGCCAGCAGCCAGGTGGTAGCGGGAGTGGGGGAGACCCAGTACTTC,.,TRBV3-1/TRBV3-2,TRBD2,TRBJ2-5
CAWGDGGQETQYF,TGTGCCTGGGGCGATGGGGGACAAGAGACCCAGTACTTC,.,TRBV30,.,TRBJ2-5
CASSEYNTEAFF,TGTGCCAGCAGTGAATATAACACTGAAGCTTTCTTT,once,TRBV25-1,.,TRBJ1-1
CASRKNRDRVNQPQHF,TGTGCCAGCAGAAAAAACCGGGACAGGGTCAATCAGCCCCAGCATTTT,.,TRBV28,TRBD1,TRBJ1-5
CATSDFGLAGDNEQFF,TGTGCCACCAGTGATTTTGGGCTAGCGGGAGACAATGAGCAGTTCTTC,once,TRBV24-1,TRBD2,TRBJ2-1
CASSLVRGPSGNTIYF,TGTGCCAGCAGCTTAGTCAGGGGCCCTTCTGGAAACACCATATATTTT,.,TRBV7-8,.,TRBJ1-3
CAWSVGPRRNTGELFF,TGTGCCTGGAGTGTAGGACCCAGAAGGAACACCGGGGAGCTGTTTTTT,.,TRBV30,.,TRBJ2-2
CASSRTGLAGVGKNIQYF,TGTGCCAGCAGTCGGACGGGACTAGCGGGAGTCGGCAAAAACATTCAGTACTTC,.,TRBV6-6,TRBD2,TRBJ2-4
CASSGGPAETQETQYF,TGCGCCAGCAGTGGGGGGCCAGCGGAGACCCAAGAGACCCAGTACTTC,once,TRBV10-2,.,TRBJ2-5
CASSLLPQGAELFF,TGTGCCAGCAGCTTACTCCCGCAGGGGGCAGAACTGTTTTTT,.,TRBV7-9,TRBD1,TRBJ1-4
CASSPQGTGGTDTQYF,TGCGCCAGCAGCCCTCAAGGGACAGGTGGAACAGATACGCAGTATTTT,.,TRBV4-1,TRBD1,TRBJ2-3